This TCR beta chain was identified in a study of blood T cell repertoires in COVID-19. Turning to the study itself: Donors in the United States, Italy and Spain gave samples during acute or convalescent COVID-19.

V was trimmed by 6 bases and J by 4 bases, leaving 12 bases between them. The CDR3 covers 13 residues. Per the germline V gene, CDR1 is SNHLY and CDR2 is FYNNEI. In the original analysis: Scientists estimated how many nucleated cells there were by amplifying reference gene primers. Here immunoSEQ multiplex PCR was the method, and the copy in TCRdb shows in-frame clones only, minus some. V, J and clone size reflect that table, while D and trimming were determined from the DNA. The repertoire holds over 100,000 clones, 79% seen once, with 3.5% to 4.5% in the top ten. This chain joins TRBV2 and TRBJ1-1; TRBD1 is a possible D gene (6 bases). This clonotype originated in a woman older than 75 with acute or convalescent COVID-19. The sample consisted of peripheral blood. Here the CDR3 DNA reads TGTGCCAGCAGCCTACAGGGTCTCACTGAAGCTTTCTTT. Translation: CASSLQGLTEAFF. Based on the CDR3 plus reference TRBV2 and TRBJ1-1, the full variable domain is EPEVTQTPSHQVTQMGQEVILRCVPISNHLYFYWYRQILGQKVEFLVSFYNNEISEKSEIFDDQFSVERPDGSNFTLKIRSTKLEDSAMYFCASSLQGLTEAFFGQGTRLTVV.